This T cell receptor (beta chain) originates from a study of T cells in Graves' hyperthyroidism and ophthalmopathy. Germline V gene sequence: CDR1 SGDLS, CDR2 YYNGEE. V was pared by 0 bases and J by 4 bases, with 13 bases between. The CDR3 loop spans 15 amino acids. The source material, RNA transcripts, was used to amplify TCR beta CDR3 regions. In the first-round RT-PCR of the TCR CDR3, the HTBI primer set was used. TCRdb re-called the multiplex PCR reads through MiXCR, storing one row per CDR3 protein. In the table there are 530,000 or so distinct CDR3 sequences, around 24% of which are singletons. This clonotype was observed at least ten times.

Sequencing was carried out using blood. The chain uses TRBV9 and TRBJ2-5; D may be TRBD1 (7 bases). The receptor was isolated from a woman aged 30 to 39 with Graves' ophthalmopathy. CDR3 region: CASSVGRGVAETQYF. The CDR3 DNA reads TGTGCCAGCAGCGTAGGCAGGGGGGTCGCAGAGACCCAGTACTTC.